This TCR beta chain was observed in a study of OX40 agonist ivuxolimab in advanced cancers. Study details: Patients were dosed with the agonistic anti-OX40 (CD134) antibody ivuxolimab. Patients got intravenous ivuxolimab at 0.01 to 10 mg/kg every 2 weeks. General observations from the study: Some nonresponders likewise displayed low normalized T-cell clonal expansion.

Repertoires were generated with immunoSEQ multiplex PCR, while TCRdb's copy carries only in-frame clones and drops some. The data show about 44,000 clones, about 93% seen once. About this clone: Its antigen remains unidentified. An end of the junction differs from the germline gene, which may be a read error.

The germline V gene has CDR1 MDHEN and CDR2 SYDVKM. This CDR3 comprises 14 residues. The TCR was taken from an adult with an advanced solid tumor such as melanoma, head and neck, liver or kidney cancer. The chain combines TRBV28 with TRBJ2-7; D is possibly TRBD2 (6 bases). The sample was CD4+ or CD8+ T cells sorted from blood, taken in a trial of the OX40 agonist ivuxolimab. CDR3 nucleotide sequence: TGTGCCAGCAGTCTATGGAGGGGATCCTACGAGCAGTACTTC. Protein sequence: CASSLWRGSYEQYF.